These 30 T cell receptor beta chains came from one sample sequenced in a study of blood T cell repertoires in COVID-19. The table came from immunoSEQ multiplex PCR; TCRdb's copy has only in-frame clones and leaves some out. The data show some 130,000 clones, with roughly 80% seen just once and about 2% held by the top ten. The specimen sequenced was peripheral blood. The receptors derive from a man in his 70s with acute or convalescent COVID-19.

V is TRBV11-1 and J is TRBJ2-7, with 8 bases matching TRBD1. The germline V gene has CDR1 SGHAT and CDR2 FQDESV (reference sequence). J lost 0 bases, V lost 5 bases, and 3 bases had no gene match. This CDR3 is 14 amino acids long. As DNA, the CDR3 is TGTGCCAGCAGCCAGGGACAGGCCTCCTACGAGCAGTACTTC. Protein product: CASSQGQASYEQYF.

The chain uses TRBV5-1 and TRBJ2-5; 7 bases fit TRBD1. The CDR3 sequence is 15 residues long. Germline V lookup: CDR1 SGHRS, CDR2 YFSETQ. The V and J ends lost 5 bases and 5 bases, in that order; junction bases with no gene match: 12. The CDR3 region has the DNA TGCGCCAGCAGTCGGAGAGGGGGCGAGGCGGAGACCCAGTACTTC. Its translation: CASSRRGGEAETQYF.

The rearrangement joins TRBV6-1 to TRBJ1-3, with D unclear. Trimming removed 1 base from V and 4 bases from J, with 14 bases in between. This CDR3 is 16 amino acids long. Per the germline V gene, CDR1 is MNHNS and CDR2 is SASEGT. CDR3 DNA sequence: TGTGCCAGCAGTGAAGGGGTGCGGGTGGCCGGAAACACCATATATTTT. It translates to CASSEGVRVAGNTIYF.

This clone has a handful of counts. V and J are TRBV5-4 and TRBJ2-5; 9 positions match TRBD2. With V trimmed by 1 base and J by 2 bases, 3 bases remained unmatched. Germline V gives CDR1 SGHNT, CDR2 YYREEE (reference sequence). The CDR3 spans 15 residues. The DNA for the CDR3 is TGTGCCAGCAGCTTGCGTAGCGGGGGACAAGAGACCCAGTACTTC. Amino acids: CASSLRSGGQETQYF.

This chain links TRBV3-1 (or the pseudogene TRBV3-2) with TRBJ1-6; D might be TRBD1 (6 bases). Trimming took 8 bases from V and 5 from J, leaving 13 bases between them. The germline gives CDR1 LGHDT, CDR2 YNNKEL (reference sequence). The CDR3 is made up of 14 amino acids. The CDR3 coding sequence is TGTGCCAGCGCCGGTGGGGGCGATAATTCACCCCTCCACTTT. Translated, it gives CASAGGGDNSPLHF.

This clone was seen just once. The V and J genes are TRBV6-5 and TRBJ1-6; D is undetermined. V lost 7 bases, J lost 6 bases, and 13 bases lay in between. Per the germline V gene, CDR1 is MNHEY and CDR2 is SVGAGI. The CDR3 spans 14 residues. The CDR3 here is CASNFGGSNSPLHF. The CDR3 coding sequence is TGTGCCAGCAATTTCGGAGGTTCTAATTCACCCCTCCACTTT.

This chain links TRBV28 with TRBJ2-5, with D possibly TRBD1 on 7 matching bases. The length of the CDR3 is 13 residues. CDR1 and CDR2 (germline): MDHEN, SYDVKM. V lost 8 bases to trimming and J lost 5 bases, with 15 bases between them. The CDR3 here is CASCRAGGETQYF. In DNA, the CDR3 is TGTGCCAGCTGCCGGGCAGGGGGGGAGACCCAGTACTTC.

This clone came up once. The DNA of the CDR3 is TGTGCCAGCAGCCAGAGGACAGGGCATTCACCCCTCCACTTT. This gives the protein CASSQRTGHSPLHF. The chain has TRBV7-2 and TRBJ1-6, with 8 positions matching TRBD1. The V gene end was trimmed by 5 bases and the J gene end by 8 bases; junction bases not matched to a gene: 5. Germline CDR1 SGHTA, CDR2 FQGNSA. The CDR3 spans 14 residues.

Turning to this clone: This sample also contains other DNA sequences that code for the same CDR3. The chain carries TRBV15 and TRBJ2-5; 8 bases agree with TRBD2. The CDR3 is made up of 15 amino acids. V lost 0 bases, J lost 4 bases, and 4 bases stayed unmatched. Germline CDR1 LNHNV, CDR2 YYDKDF (reference sequence). The DNA of the CDR3 is TGTGCCACCAGCAGAGAGGTAGCGGGGCGAGAGACCCAGTACTTC. It specifies CATSREVAGRETQYF.

The sample holds a few counts of this clone. The V call is TRBV6-1, the J call TRBJ1-2; possibly TRBD1 for D (5 bases). This CDR3 comprises 13 residues. Germline V gene lookup returns CDR1 MNHNS and CDR2 SASEGT. Trimming shortened V by 1 base and J by 8 bases, and 11 bases separated the two germline ends. The CDR3 region has the DNA TGTGCCAGCAGTGAAGACGGCAGGGAAGGCTACACCTTC. Amino acids: CASSEDGREGYTF.

The rearrangement joins TRBV7-8 to TRBJ1-5; tentative D call: TRBD1 (5 bases). Germline CDR1 reads SGHVS; CDR2 reads FQNEAQ. Trimming removed 2 bases at V and 9 bases at J, with 14 bases between. This CDR3 contains 14 residues. CDR3 sequence reads: CASSLNQGLWPQHF. The CDR3 coding sequence is TGTGCCAGCAGCTTAAATCAGGGACTTTGGCCCCAGCATTTT.

The J gene is TRBJ2-2, the V gene TRBV6-5, with 9 bases aligning to TRBD1. The CDR3 length is 16 residues. Unmatched junction bases numbered 9, after V lost 4 bases and J lost 6 bases. The V gene's germline CDR1 is MNHEY and CDR2 SVGAGI. The CDR3 spells CASSFYGQGKSGELFF. The CDR3 DNA reads TGTGCCAGCAGTTTCTACGGACAGGGGAAGTCCGGGGAGCTGTTTTTT.

The chain uses TRBV7-2 and TRBJ1-2; maybe TRBD1 (5 bases). This CDR3 comprises 15 residues. Trimming left V 2 bases short and J 5 bases short, with 15 bases between. CDR1 is SGHTA, CDR2 FQGNSA, per germline. The CDR3 DNA sequence: TGTGCCAGCAGCTTACCCGGGGGGAGCTCTTATGGCTACACCTTC. It is translated as CASSLPGGSSYGYTF.

V and J are TRBV5-4 and TRBJ2-2; 8 positions match TRBD2. Germline assignment: CDR1 SGHNT and CDR2 YYREEE (reference sequence). The V segment lost 5 bases and the J segment 1 base; nucleotides outside the gene matches: 4. This CDR3 region has 15 residues. The CDR3 region is CASSLAGGNTGELFF. CDR3 in DNA: TGTGCCAGCAGTCTCGCGGGGGGGAACACCGGGGAGCTGTTTTTT.

The chain has TRBV11-3 and TRBJ1-1; TRBD1 is a possible D gene (5 bases). The CDR3 contains 14 residues. Trimming stripped 3 bases from V and 1 base from J, with 9 bases between. Germline CDR1 and CDR2: SGHNT and YENEEA. Here the CDR3 reads CASSLGLSNTEAFF. In DNA form, the CDR3 reads TGTGCCAGCAGCTTGGGACTCTCGAACACTGAAGCTTTCTTT. The full variable domain, rest sourced from reference TRBV11-3 and TRBJ1-1, is EAGVVQSPRYKIIEKKQPVAFWCNPISGHNTLYWYLQNLGQGPELLIRYENEEAVDDSQLPKDRFSAERLKGVDSTLKIQPAELGDSAVYLCASSLGLSNTEAFFGQGTRLTVV.

In its sample, this clone was seen once. CDR3 loop: CASSAQGFYGYTF. CDR3 DNA: TGTGCCAGCTCGGCACAGGGGTTCTATGGCTACACCTTC. This chain uses TRBV19 with TRBJ1-2; 7 nucleotides match TRBD1. V lost 9 bases, J lost 4 bases, and 8 bases stayed unmatched. This CDR3 comprises 13 residues. The V gene's germline CDR1 is LNHDA and CDR2 SQIVND (reference sequence).

CDR3 bases: TGTGCCATCAGCCTCCGAGGGACGACCAGGGGGGAGCAGTACTTC. Protein sequence: CAISLRGTTRGEQYF. The rearrangement uses TRBV10-3 and TRBJ2-7; 7 bases are shared with TRBD1. There are 15 residues in the CDR3. Germline CDR1 and CDR2: ENHRY and SYGVKD. Losses at the gene ends were 6 bases for V and 7 bases for J; bases not matched to a gene: 15.

The chain recombines TRBV18 with TRBJ1-6; 8 positions match TRBD1. There are 15 residues in the CDR3. The germline V gene encodes CDR1 KGHSH and CDR2 LQKENI. The ends lost 6 bases at V and 7 bases at J; junction bases unmatched: 8. This CDR3 reads CASSMDRETNSPLHF. The CDR3 DNA follows: TGTGCCAGCTCGATGGACAGGGAAACCAATTCACCCCTCCACTTT.

This rearrangement joins TRBV6-5 to TRBJ2-7, with TRBD1 matching over 7 bases. The CDR3 spans 14 residues. V shed 6 bases and J 6 bases; nucleotides not matched to a gene: 11. Germline values: CDR1 MNHEY, CDR2 SVGAGI. The CDR3 nucleotides read TGTGCCAGCAGCAACACTCCGACAGGGAGCGAGCAGTACTTC. Translating gives CASSNTPTGSEQYF.

In this sample, this clone turned up once. The chain joins TRBV13 to TRBJ1-5, with unresolved D. Per germline, CDR1 PRHDT and CDR2 FYEKMQ (reference sequence). Trimming pared 2 bases from V and 5 bases from J, leaving 7 bases between. CDR3 length: 13 residues. As DNA, the CDR3 is TGTGCCAGCAGCTTAAACAGAGATCAGCCCCAGCATTTT. It encodes CASSLNRDQPQHF.

The chain uses TRBV7-8 and TRBJ1-2; perhaps TRBD1 as D (6 bases). The CDR3 loop spans 13 amino acids. Germline V gives CDR1 SGHVS, CDR2 FQNEAQ. V was pared by 6 bases and J by 7 bases, with 15 bases between. This chain's CDR3 is CASRPTGTAGYTF. CDR3 bases: TGTGCCAGCAGACCCACAGGGACCGCTGGCTACACCTTC.

This clone was observed a single time. This chain connects TRBV28 to TRBJ2-1; D is perhaps TRBD1 (5 bases). V lost 10 bases, J lost 0 bases, and 13 bases lay in between. CDR3 size: 14 residues. Germline V lookup: CDR1 MDHEN, CDR2 SYDVKM. CDR3 sequence: CATFDSYSYNEQFF. In nucleotides, the CDR3 is TGTGCCACCTTTGACAGTTACTCCTACAATGAGCAGTTCTTC.

The chain recombines TRBV19 with TRBJ1-2, with 8 bases aligning to TRBD1. V dropped 6 bases and J dropped 3; count of bases not matched to a gene: 3. In germline, CDR1 is LNHDA, CDR2 SQIVND (reference sequence). There are 13 residues in the CDR3. CDR3 nucleotide sequence: TGTGCCAGTAGAGGACAGGGACACTATGGCTACACCTTC. Translated: CASRGQGHYGYTF. The whole variable domain, remainder taken from reference TRBV19 and TRBJ1-2, is DGGITQSPKYLFRKEGQNVTLSCEQNLNHDAMYWYRQDPGQGLRLIYYSQIVNDFQKGDIAEGYSVSREKKESFPLTVTSAQKNPTAFYLCASRGQGHYGYTFGSGTRLTVV.

A single count supports this clone. The chain carries TRBV28 and TRBJ2-7; TRBD2 is a possible D gene (5 bases). The CDR3 extends over 13 amino acids. The germline V gene encodes CDR1 MDHEN and CDR2 SYDVKM. V was pared by 7 bases and J by 1 base, with 11 bases between. The CDR3 DNA follows: TGTGCCAGCACCCCCCCGGGGTCCTACGAGCAGTACTTC. This gives the protein CASTPPGSYEQYF. Drawing the rest from reference TRBV28 and TRBJ2-7, the complete variable domain is DVKVTQSSRYLVKRTGEKVFLECVQDMDHENMFWYRQDPGLGLRLIYFSYDVKMKEKGDIPEGYSVSREKKERFSLILESASTNQTSMYLCASTPPGSYEQYFGPGTRLTVT.

This clone was seen once. The chain is built from TRBV18 and TRBJ1-1; perhaps TRBD1 as D (5 bases). CDR1 and CDR2 from the germline V gene are KGHSH and LQKENI. This CDR3 comprises 14 residues. V was pared by 5 bases and J by 3 bases, with 13 bases between. CDR3 region: CASSKQGFDTEAFF. Here the CDR3 DNA reads TGTGCCAGCTCAAAGCAGGGTTTTGACACTGAAGCTTTCTTT.

The V call is TRBV12-3 or TRBV12-4, the J call TRBJ1-1; D not resolved. The V end was cut by 5 bases, the J end by 0 bases, with 4 bases between. The CDR3 sequence is 12 residues long. Written as DNA, the CDR3 is TGTGCCAGCAGTCTAATGAACACTGAAGCTTTCTTT. The encoded protein is CASSLMNTEAFF.

The rearrangement links TRBV10-3 to TRBJ1-6; D ambiguous. CDR3 length: 15 amino acids. The ends were cut back, 2 bases at V and 9 bases at J, with 14 bases in the middle. CDR1 is ENHRY and CDR2 is SYGVKD in the germline V gene. CDR3 nucleotides: TGTGCCATCAGTGAGCAAGAACTGTCCGGTTCACCCCTCCACTTT. Its translation is CAISEQELSGSPLHF.

The V gene is TRBV9, the J gene TRBJ1-5; unclear D gene. This CDR3 is 15 amino acids long. V lost 0 bases and J lost 0, with 7 bases in between. Per germline, CDR1 SGDLS and CDR2 YYNGEE. The CDR3 loop reads CASSVAADSNQPQHF. The CDR3 coding sequence is TGTGCCAGCAGCGTAGCTGCAGATAGCAATCAGCCCCAGCATTTT.

CDR3 sequence reads: CSVVRGQQTQYF. The CDR3 region has the DNA TGCAGCGTTGTCCGCGGACAACAGACCCAGTACTTC. J is TRBJ2-5 and V is TRBV29-1; TRBD1 might be the D (5 bases). The CDR3 extends over 12 amino acids. V was shortened by 4 bases and J by 6 bases, with 12 bases between the two germline ends. CDR1 SQVTM and CDR2 ANQGSEA come from the germline V gene.

The rearrangement links TRBV6-1 to TRBJ2-3, with 9 nucleotides matching TRBD2. The CDR3 runs to 18 residues. V dropped 1 base and J dropped 0; count of bases not matched to a gene: 8. Germline values: CDR1 MNHNS, CDR2 SASEGT. CDR3 in DNA: TGTGCCAGCAGTGAAGACTGGTGGCGGGGGGGAAGCACAGATACGCAGTATTTT. Translation: CASSEDWWRGGSTDTQYF.